This T cell receptor beta chain came from a study of T-cell reconstitution after alpha-beta-depleted transplantation in children. Using unique molecular identifiers, the investigators prepared the TCRbeta library. TCRdb used MiXCR to reprocess the PCR reads, holding one entry per CDR3 protein. The table has a few hundred thousand distinct CDR3 sequences, roughly 27% seen once. This clonotype has more than one count but fewer than ten. Its antigen is still unknown. Germline V gene lookup returns CDR1 SGHTA and CDR2 FQGNSA. The CDR3 totals 14 residues. Trimming shortened V by 5 bases and J by 0 bases, and 11 bases separated the two germline ends. General study findings and limits: Recipient T cells and thymic progenitors that survived were the source of the high TCRbeta diversity seen at day 60 in some patients. One year post-transplant, T-cell counts and diversity were largely derived from T cells produced anew.

This clonotype was obtained from a boy younger than two with Wiskott-Aldrich syndrome, due to receive a stem cell transplant. The V and J genes are TRBV7-2 and TRBJ2-7; weak D call: TRBD2 (6 bases). The sequences come from PBMCs, collected before TCRalphabeta/CD19-depleted stem cell transplant. Here the CDR3 reads CASSAGLHSYEQYF. The CDR3, as DNA: TGTGCCAGCAGCGCGGGACTTCACTCCTACGAGCAGTACTTC.